A single sample gave rise to the 24 T cell receptor beta chains below, sequenced in a study of a mutant IDH1 vaccine in newly diagnosed glioma (dated by TCRdb to the early 2020s). The antigens for these receptors are not known. Libraries were made using the immunoSEQ multiplex PCR assay. TCRdb obtained this table from immuneACCESS and retained in-frame rearrangements with V and J assigned. These tables miss some clones; where compared with another copy, unresolved V genes account for less than half of the shortfall, and the remainder is unexplained. For this sample there are around 56,000 clones; about 86% appear just once. The top ten clonotypes cover about 3.7% of the sample. The time point label corresponds to: week 5, during vaccination. Each vaccine dose was 300 ug of a 20-mer mutant IDH1 peptide in Montanide, given subcutaneously with topical imiquimod. Sequences were derived from PBMCs, sampled from a glioma patient whose treatment included an IDH1 peptide vaccine. Every receptor here comes from a man under 40 with glioma.

This clone appeared a few times. V gene TRBV29-1 combines with J gene TRBJ1-1; 10 bases are a match to TRBD1. The CDR3 length is 13 residues. The germline V gene encodes CDR1 SQVTM and CDR2 ANQGSEA. Trimming removed 6 bases from V and 1 base from J; junction bases left unmatched: 2. The CDR3 DNA reads as TGCAGCGTGGACAGGGGGGCGAACACTGAAGCTTTCTTT. This sequence encodes CSVDRGANTEAFF.

The chain joins TRBV5-1 to TRBJ2-7; no reliable D call. The CDR3 contains 16 residues. The germline V gene has CDR1 SGHRS and CDR2 YFSETQ. Deletions cut 4 bases from V and 2 bases from J, with 19 bases between. CDR3: CASSVTLTDRAYEQYF. Written as DNA, the CDR3 is TGCGCCAGCAGCGTTACTTTGACGGACCGGGCCTACGAGCAGTACTTC.

The chain uses TRBV7-6 and TRBJ1-2; D remains ambiguous. The germline gives CDR1 SGHVS, CDR2 FNYEAQ. The CDR3 is 13 residues long. V was cut by 4 bases and J by 4 bases, with 10 bases left in between. The CDR3 loop reads CASSSGVGYGYTF. The CDR3 DNA sequence: TGTGCCAGCAGCTCTGGGGTAGGCTATGGCTACACCTTC.

The CDR3 here is CASSYQRQETQYF. As DNA, the CDR3 is TGCGCCAGCAGCTATCAGAGACAAGAGACCCAGTACTTC. The chain recombines TRBV5-1 with TRBJ2-5; D remains unclear. The V end lost 3 bases, the J end lost 2 bases, and 8 bases lay between the germline ends. The CDR3 has 13 amino acids. Germline V gene sequence: CDR1 SGHRS, CDR2 YFSETQ.

This chain connects TRBV5-5 to TRBJ2-7, with a weak D call TRBD1 (5 bases). Germline values: CDR1 SGHKS, CDR2 YYEKEE (reference sequence). The CDR3 sequence is 13 residues long. Deletions cut 7 bases from V and 2 bases from J, with 13 bases between. In DNA, the CDR3 is TGTGCCAGCGATACAGGAGTTACCTACGAGCAGTACTTC. Translation gives CASDTGVTYEQYF. Using reference TRBV5-5 and TRBJ2-7 for the parts outside the CDR3, the full variable domain is DAGVTQSPTHLIKTRGQQVTLRCSPISGHKSVSWYQQVLGQGPQFIFQYYEKEERGRGNFPDRFSARQFPNYSSELNVNALLLGDSALYLCASDTGVTYEQYFGPGTRLTVT.

This clone was observed a handful of times. V is TRBV6-6 and J is TRBJ1-1; 9 nucleotides agree with TRBD1. V was pared by 8 bases and J by 8 bases, with 9 bases of the junction left unmatched. The CDR3 runs to 13 residues. Per the germline V gene, CDR1 is MNHNY and CDR2 is SVGAGI (reference sequence). CDR3 DNA sequence: TGTGCCAGCGAGGGGGGACAGGGTGGGGAAGCTTTCTTT. It specifies CASEGGQGGEAFF.

V is TRBV28 and J is TRBJ1-1, with D unresolved. Germline CDR1 MDHEN, CDR2 SYDVKM. The CDR3 is 16 amino acids. V was shortened by 5 bases and J by 6 bases, with 22 bases between the two germline ends. The CDR3 is CASSIGPGSGLPEAFF. The CDR3 DNA reads TGTGCCAGCAGTATAGGTCCTGGCAGCGGTCTCCCTGAAGCTTTCTTT.

The V gene is TRBV9, the J gene TRBJ2-1, with no clear D. Germline V gene lookup returns CDR1 SGDLS and CDR2 YYNGEE. V was shortened by 3 bases and J by 8 bases, with 12 bases between the two germline ends. The length of the CDR3 is 13 residues. CDR3 protein: CASSGDIEHEQFF. CDR3 DNA sequence: TGTGCCAGCAGCGGAGACATAGAACATGAGCAGTTCTTC. The full variable domain, completed using reference TRBV9 and TRBJ2-1, is DSGVTQTPKHLITATGQRVTLRCSPRSGDLSVYWYQQSLDQGLQFLIQYYNGEERAKGNILERFSAQQFPDLHSELNLSSLELGDSALYFCASSGDIEHEQFFGPGTRLTVL.

A few counts support this clone. The CDR3 bases are TGTGCCAGCAGTGAACGAGGTAACGAGCAGTACTTC. Translation: CASSERGNEQYF. The genes are TRBV2 and TRBJ2-7; D is undetermined. The CDR3 has 12 residues. V lost 2 bases to trimming and J lost 5 bases, with 7 bases between them. CDR1 and CDR2 from the germline V gene are SNHLY and FYNNEI.

The rearrangement uses TRBV7-8 and TRBJ2-7; TRBD1 matches at 7 bases. The V gene's germline CDR1 is SGHVS and CDR2 FQNEAQ. Trimming took 1 base from V and 5 from J; bases not matched to a gene: 5. The CDR3 contains 14 residues. CDR3 coding DNA: TGTGCCAGCAGCTTAGTACAGGGGATCGACGAGCAGTACTTC. Protein product: CASSLVQGIDEQYF.

The rearrangement uses TRBV11-2 and TRBJ1-2; D remains unclear. Trimming removed 5 bases from V and 5 bases from J, with 15 bases in between. The germline V gene has CDR1 SGHAT and CDR2 FQNNGV. The CDR3 spans 14 residues. The CDR3 sequence: CASSTRPDGYGYTF. Here the CDR3 DNA reads TGTGCCAGCAGCACTCGACCGGACGGTTATGGCTACACCTTC.

This clone was observed a few times. The J gene is TRBJ2-7, the V gene TRBV6-5, with D perhaps being TRBD1 or TRBD2 (6 bases each). This CDR3 has 15 residues. The ends were cut back, 2 bases at V and 5 bases at J, with 16 bases in the middle. The V gene's germline CDR1 is MNHEY and CDR2 SVGAGI. This CDR3 is CASSYGGTQNHEQYF. The CDR3 coding sequence is TGTGCCAGCAGTTACGGCGGGACACAAAACCACGAGCAGTACTTC.

The chain joins TRBV5-1 to TRBJ2-4; D might be TRBD1 or TRBD2, each matching 5 bases. CDR1 and CDR2 (germline): SGHRS, YFSETQ. The CDR3 has 16 amino acids. Trimming shortened V by 3 bases and J by 0 bases, and 13 bases separated the two germline ends. As DNA, the CDR3 is TGCGCCAGCAGCTCCCTGGGACGAGTAGCCAAAAACATTCAGTACTTC. Encoded protein: CASSSLGRVAKNIQYF.

V gene TRBV18 combines with J gene TRBJ1-4, with D unresolved. This CDR3 comprises 14 residues. The germline V gene encodes CDR1 KGHSH and CDR2 LQKENI. Deletions cut 4 bases from V and 0 bases from J, with 6 bases between. The CDR3 nucleotides are TGTGCCAGCTCACTCACCCCAACTAATGAAAAACTGTTTTTT. It specifies CASSLTPTNEKLFF.

The table lists this clone with a few counts. This chain links TRBV2 with TRBJ1-4, with D unresolved. CDR1 SNHLY and CDR2 FYNNEI come from the germline V gene. V was clipped by 6 bases and J by 4 bases, with 15 bases between them. The CDR3 is 15 residues long. The CDR3: CASREAPALNEKLFF. CDR3 bases: TGTGCCAGCAGGGAGGCGCCAGCACTTAATGAAAAACTGTTTTTT. The whole variable domain, remainder taken from reference TRBV2 and TRBJ1-4, is EPEVTQTPSHQVTQMGQEVILRCVPISNHLYFYWYRQILGQKVEFLVSFYNNEISEKSEIFDDQFSVERPDGSNFTLKIRSTKLEDSAMYFCASREAPALNEKLFFGSGTQLSVL.

The chain couples TRBV11-2 to TRBJ2-5; 9 bases align to TRBD2. Trimming took 3 bases from V and 5 from J; bases not matched to a gene: 19. CDR1 and CDR2 from the germline V gene are SGHAT and FQNNGV. There are 19 residues in the CDR3. The CDR3 is CASSFPSGTSQPRRETQYF. CDR3 nucleotide sequence: TGTGCCAGCAGCTTTCCCTCCGGGACTAGCCAACCCCGTAGGGAGACCCAGTACTTC.

The CDR3 sequence: CASSPFAGRTDTQYF. For the CDR3, the DNA is TGCGCCAGCAGCCCGTTTGCGGGACGCACAGATACGCAGTATTTT. The chain is built from TRBV5-1 and TRBJ2-3; TRBD2 is a possible D gene (6 bases). The length of the CDR3 is 15 residues. Germline CDR1 SGHRS, CDR2 YFSETQ. V dropped 4 bases and J dropped 1 base, with 13 bases sitting between them.

CDR3 residues: CASSFGPDNYGYTF. CDR3 DNA sequence: TGTGCCAGCAGCTTTGGCCCAGACAACTATGGCTACACCTTC. The chain joins TRBV7-2 to TRBJ1-2; D uncertain. V was trimmed by 3 bases and J by 2 bases, leaving 10 bases between them. The CDR3 spans 14 residues. In germline, CDR1 is SGHTA, CDR2 FQGNSA.

The chain has TRBV7-9 and TRBJ2-1, with 13 positions matching TRBD2. The CDR3 has 16 residues. V lost 6 bases to trimming and J lost 8 bases; unmatched junction nucleotides: 10. Germline-derived CDR1 and CDR2 are SEHNR and FQNEAQ (reference sequence). For the CDR3, the DNA is TGTGCCAGCAGAGGACTAGCGGGGGAAATTTCCCATGAGCAGTTCTTC. Its translation is CASRGLAGEISHEQFF.

In its sample, this clone was seen once. V is TRBV29-1 and J is TRBJ2-5, with 7 bases identical to TRBD1. V shed 4 bases, J shed 4 bases, and the junction held 18 bases outside the gene matches. CDR1 is SQVTM, CDR2 ANQGSEA, per germline. The CDR3 is 17 residues long. This CDR3 reads CSVVVWGPTGEGETQYF. CDR3 in DNA: TGCAGCGTTGTGGTTTGGGGACCAACAGGGGAAGGAGAGACCCAGTACTTC.

This sequence joins TRBV7-9 and TRBJ1-2; tentative D call: TRBD1 (6 bases). The germline gives CDR1 SEHNR, CDR2 FQNEAQ (reference sequence). Trimming pared 5 bases from V and 3 bases from J, leaving 22 bases between. The CDR3 is made up of 17 amino acids. The CDR3 loop is CASSLNTDGRGDYGYTF. The CDR3 region has the DNA TGTGCCAGCAGCCTAAACACCGACGGCAGGGGCGACTATGGCTACACCTTC.

This sequence joins TRBV18 and TRBJ2-7, with D perhaps TRBD1 (5 bases). This CDR3 spans 14 amino acids. The V and J ends lost 2 bases and 3 bases respectively, with 11 bases between them. CDR1 and CDR2 from the germline V gene are KGHSH and LQKENI. CDR3 region: CASSPFGQIYEQYF. The CDR3 DNA reads TGTGCCAGCTCACCATTCGGACAAATCTACGAGCAGTACTTC.

The rearrangement links TRBV27 to TRBJ1-1; a possible D gene is TRBD1 (5 bases). This CDR3 is 13 amino acids long. V dropped 4 bases and J dropped 1 base, with 7 bases sitting between them. Looked up from germline, CDR1 is MNHEY and CDR2 is SMNVEV (reference sequence). The CDR3 DNA sequence: TGTGCCAGCAGTTACGGGGGGAACACTGAAGCTTTCTTT. Residues: CASSYGGNTEAFF.

This chain uses TRBV30 with TRBJ1-4; the D is unclear. Per the germline V gene, CDR1 is GTSNPN and CDR2 is SVGIG (reference sequence). Trimming took 2 bases from V and 0 from J, leaving 16 bases between them. The CDR3 runs to 17 residues. CDR3 coding DNA: TGTGCCTGGAGTCCTACACCCTATACAGCAACTAATGAAAAACTGTTTTTT. Residues: CAWSPTPYTATNEKLFF.